The 21 T cell receptor beta chains below were found in one sample sequenced in a study of radiation and T cells in renal cell carcinoma. Method: immunoSEQ multiplex PCR; TCRdb's copy keeps in-frame clones and lacks some. The sample contains about 140,000 clones, 86% of which appear only once. Time point meaning: blood 4 weeks post-SBRT, at nephrectomy. The treatment: 15 Gy SBRT to primary tumor, nephrectomy 4 weeks later. The sample consisted of blood, taken from a patient whose treatment included radiotherapy and nephrectomy. All receptors come from a woman aged 50 to 65 with renal cell carcinoma.

The rearrangement uses TRBV14 and TRBJ1-1; maybe TRBD1 (5 bases). Deletions cut 6 bases from V and 5 bases from J, with 16 bases between. The V gene's germline CDR1 is SGHDN and CDR2 FVKESK. The CDR3 loop spans 14 amino acids. The CDR3 DNA reads as TGTGCCAGCAGTCGCGCCCCTAGGGGTACTGAAGCTTTCTTT. It yields the protein CASSRAPRGTEAFF.

The chain joins TRBV7-9 to TRBJ1-2, with TRBD1 matching 8 bases. Germline CDR1 reads SEHNR; CDR2 reads FQNEAQ (reference sequence). This CDR3 is 12 amino acids long. Unmatched junction bases numbered 4, after V lost 7 bases and J lost 6 bases. CDR3 protein: CASTLTGDGYTF. CDR3 DNA: TGTGCCAGCACCCTGACAGGGGATGGCTACACCTTC.

By share, this clone ranks as hyperexpanded. CDR3 loop: CASSRKPNLNTGELFF. The CDR3, as DNA: TGTGCCAGCAGTCGAAAACCTAATTTGAACACCGGGGAGCTGTTTTTT. The V call is TRBV27, the J call TRBJ2-2; D is unresolved. Trimming removed 5 bases from V and 1 base from J, with 14 bases in between. In germline, CDR1 is MNHEY, CDR2 SMNVEV (reference sequence). CDR3 length: 16 amino acids.

This chain links TRBV28 with TRBJ1-1; a weak D match, TRBD1 (6 bases). This CDR3 has 12 amino acids. The ends were cut back, 10 bases at V and 5 bases at J, with 14 bases in the middle. Germline-derived CDR1 and CDR2 are MDHEN and SYDVKM. The CDR3 spells CATEQGETEAFF. CDR3 nucleotide sequence: TGTGCCACCGAACAGGGAGAGACTGAAGCTTTCTTT.

This chain uses TRBV9 with TRBJ1-1; the D gene is possibly TRBD1 (6 bases). The CDR3 consists of 13 residues. Germline CDR1 and CDR2: SGDLS and YYNGEE. The ends were cut back, 0 bases at V and 5 bases at J, with 8 bases in the middle. In DNA, the CDR3 is TGTGCCAGCAGCGTAGGGGGGGCGACTGAAGCTTTCTTT. Translating gives CASSVGGATEAFF.

The DNA of the CDR3 is TGTGCCAGCAGTTTATTTACGGCATCTGGGGCCAACGTCCTGACTTTC. It is translated as CASSLFTASGANVLTF. The genes are TRBV27 and TRBJ2-6, with no clear D. The germline CDR1 and CDR2 sequences are MNHEY and SMNVEV (reference sequence). V shed 1 base and J shed 1 base, with 8 bases lying between them. The CDR3 runs 16 residues.

This rearrangement joins TRBV9 to TRBJ2-3, with D perhaps matching TRBD2 (7 bases). Trimming stripped 0 bases from V and 6 bases from J, with 23 bases between. Germline CDR1 SGDLS, CDR2 YYNGEE. The CDR3 contains 18 residues. CDR3 sequence reads: CASSVELGMGGPYDTQYF. In DNA, the CDR3 is TGTGCCAGCAGCGTAGAATTAGGGATGGGGGGGCCATATGATACGCAGTATTTT. The whole variable domain, remainder taken from reference TRBV9 and TRBJ2-3, is DSGVTQTPKHLITATGQRVTLRCSPRSGDLSVYWYQQSLDQGLQFLIQYYNGEERAKGNILERFSAQQFPDLHSELNLSSLELGDSALYFCASSVELGMGGPYDTQYFGPGTRLTVL.

The gene calls are TRBV27 and TRBJ1-4; the match to TRBD1 covers 8 bases. Germline V gives CDR1 MNHEY, CDR2 SMNVEV (reference sequence). Trimming at V came to 2 bases and at J to 6 bases, leaving 14 bases not matched to a gene. The CDR3 has 18 residues. Here the CDR3 reads CASSLRRRVAGGYEKLFF. CDR3 DNA sequence: TGTGCCAGCAGTTTAAGGCGGAGGGTGGCAGGGGGCTATGAAAAACTGTTTTTT. Based on the CDR3 plus reference TRBV27 and TRBJ1-4, the full variable domain is EAQVTQNPRYLITVTGKKLTVTCSQNMNHEYMSWYRQDPGLGLRQIYYSMNVEVTDKGDVPEGYKVSRKEKRNFPLILESPSPNQTSLYFCASSLRRRVAGGYEKLFFGSGTQLSVL.

As regards this clone: Other DNA sequences within the sample encode an identical CDR3. The chain uses TRBV11-2 and TRBJ1-1; D is uncertain. Between the trimmed V and J ends, which lost 6 bases and 1 base, there was a span of 12 bases. From germline, CDR1 is SGHAT and CDR2 FQNNGV. CDR3 length equals 14 residues. This CDR3 is CASRKGVANTEAFF. CDR3 sequence (DNA): TGTGCCAGCAGAAAGGGTGTGGCGAACACTGAAGCTTTCTTT.

The V and J genes are TRBV5-4 and TRBJ1-1, with D tentatively TRBD1 (5 bases). Germline lookup yields CDR1 SGHNT and CDR2 YYREEE (reference sequence). V was cut by 3 bases and J by 4 bases, with 10 bases left in between. The CDR3 length is 13 residues. CDR3: CASSSGLPTEAFF. The DNA of the CDR3 is TGTGCCAGCAGCTCGGGACTTCCCACTGAAGCTTTCTTT.

This clone appeared once. CDR3 nucleotides: TGTGCCAGCAGCCAAGAGGTCAACGGGGGACAGACCCAGTACTTC. Amino acids: CASSQEVNGGQTQYF. V is TRBV4-2 and J is TRBJ2-5; the D gene is possibly TRBD2 (6 bases). Germline V CDR1 and CDR2: LGHNA, YNFKEQ. The CDR3 extends over 15 amino acids. V was clipped by 0 bases and J by 6 bases, with 14 bases between them.

The chain employs TRBV10-3 and TRBJ2-7; TRBD1 agrees at 7 bases. CDR3 size: 12 residues. Germline values: CDR1 ENHRY, CDR2 SYGVKD. The J segment lost 7 bases and the V segment lost 8 bases, leaving 8 bases of the junction unmatched. The CDR3 region has the DNA TGTGCCATCTCCACGGGACAGACTGAGCAGTACTTC. Its translation is CAISTGQTEQYF.

The chain combines TRBV5-5 with TRBJ2-7; D uncertain. From germline, CDR1 is SGHKS and CDR2 YYEKEE (reference sequence). CDR3 length equals 14 residues. V was cut by 4 bases and J by 0 bases, with 11 bases left in between. The CDR3 nucleotides read TGTGCCAGCAGCCTCGGCGGAAGCTCCTACGAGCAGTACTTC. Protein sequence: CASSLGGSSYEQYF.

The chain is built from TRBV6-6 and TRBJ2-7; D gene ambiguous. The CDR3 runs 13 residues. Trimming took 2 bases from V and 0 from J, leaving 5 bases between them. Germline V gene data show CDR1 as MNHNY and CDR2 as SVGAGI (reference sequence). Here the CDR3 reads CASSYTASYEQYF. CDR3 nucleotides: TGTGCCAGCAGTTACACAGCCTCCTACGAGCAGTACTTC.

CDR3 sequence (DNA): TGTGCCAGCAGGGGGGAAGGCTACACCTTC. Its protein product is CASRGEGYTF. The chain uses TRBV28 and TRBJ1-2, with a tentative D call TRBD1 (5 bases). V was cut by 6 bases and J by 8 bases, with 7 bases left in between. The germline V gene encodes CDR1 MDHEN and CDR2 SYDVKM. The CDR3 contains 10 residues.

The V and J genes are TRBV20-1 and TRBJ2-7, with D possibly TRBD1 on 5 matching bases. Germline loops: CDR1 DFQATT, CDR2 SNEGSKA (reference sequence). V was pared by 5 bases and J by 4 bases, with 9 bases between. This CDR3 contains 11 residues. This chain's CDR3 is CSAPKGYEQYF. The CDR3 region has the DNA TGCAGTGCTCCCAAGGGGTACGAGCAGTACTTC.

The chain joins TRBV27 to TRBJ2-5; D is perhaps TRBD1 (6 bases). The length of the CDR3 is 14 residues. Between the trimmed V and J ends, which lost 7 bases and 7 bases, there was a span of 19 bases. The V gene's germline CDR1 is MNHEY and CDR2 SMNVEV (reference sequence). The CDR3 DNA sequence: TGTGCCAGCAACCCCTCCCAGGGGCTCGGGACCCAGTACTTC. Its protein product is CASNPSQGLGTQYF.

The chain carries TRBV9 and TRBJ2-1; perhaps TRBD2 as D (6 bases). CDR1 and CDR2 from the germline V gene are SGDLS and YYNGEE. With 2 bases removed from V and 5 bases from J, the gap between germline ends came to 14 bases. The CDR3 is 15 residues long. The CDR3 loop is CASSVGGGNNNEQFF. DNA of the CDR3: TGTGCCAGCAGCGTTGGCGGAGGGAACAACAATGAGCAGTTCTTC.

The chain employs TRBV28 and TRBJ2-2; D is uncertain. CDR3 length: 14 amino acids. Germline V gene sequence: CDR1 MDHEN, CDR2 SYDVKM. The ends were cut back, 6 bases at V and 2 bases at J, with 10 bases in the middle. The CDR3 DNA sequence: TGTGCCAGCAGCCCAGGTGATAACACCGGGGAGCTGTTTTTT. The encoded protein is CASSPGDNTGELFF.

V and J are TRBV7-2 and TRBJ1-1, with TRBD1 matching 9 bases. Per the germline V gene, CDR1 is SGHTA and CDR2 is FQGNSA. The CDR3 runs to 14 residues. V lost 5 bases, J lost 3 bases, and 4 bases stayed unmatched. The CDR3 coding sequence is TGTGCCAGCAGCGCACAGGGGGCGTACACTGAAGCTTTCTTT. This sequence encodes CASSAQGAYTEAFF.

Here the CDR3 DNA reads TGTGCCAGCAGTGACAAGGGACTAGCGGGAGGCTTATACAATGAGCAGTTCTTC. Translating gives CASSDKGLAGGLYNEQFF. The V call is TRBV6-4, the J call TRBJ2-1, with TRBD2 matching over 15 bases. This CDR3 has 18 residues. J was trimmed by 4 bases and V by 2 bases; bases with no gene match: 6. Germline CDR1 MRHNA, CDR2 SNTAGT.